Listed below are T cell receptor beta chains from one sample, sequenced in a study of Ad26.COV2.S vaccination and SARS-CoV-2 variants. The repertoire was sequenced with immunoSEQ multiplex PCR; TCRdb's copy has only in-frame clones and lacks some. This sample has 440,000 or so clones, with 90% found just once. The sample in question was peripheral blood, obtained in a trial of Ad26.COV2.S vaccine versus placebo. The source is a person between 18 and 65 years old who received the Ad26.COV2.S COVID-19 vaccine or a placebo. Both conserved end residues are part of each CDR3. Each record gives: CDR3 DNA, CDR3 protein, clone size, D gene, J gene, V gene. D genes are given only for firm matches. Clone size, where shown, is once, few, many, or a class for clones that have expanded.

TGTGCCTGGAGGCTGGACAGGGGCGGTTCACCCCTCCACTTT CAWRLDRGGSPLHF . TRBD1 TRBJ1-6 TRBV30
TGTGCCAGCAGCCCAGATACCGGGGGTGGGACTGAAGCTTTCTTT CASSPDTGGGTEAFF . . TRBJ1-1 TRBV3-1/TRBV3-2
TGTGCCAGCAGCTTGGAACAGCTACTAGCCAAAAACATTCAGTACTTC CASSLEQLLAKNIQYF once . TRBJ2-4 TRBV5-5
TGTGCCAGCAGCGGGAACAGGAGCTCTGGAAACACCATATATTTT CASSGNRSSGNTIYF . . TRBJ1-3 TRBV7-9
TGTGCCAGCAGTGCCTCGGACAGGGAGAGAGAGACCCAGTACTTC CASSASDRERETQYF . TRBD1 TRBJ2-5 TRBV25-1
TGTGCCAGCTCACGACGGGAGACTCTGAGCTCCTATAATTCACCCCTCCACTTT CASSRRETLSSYNSPLHF . . TRBJ1-6 TRBV18
TGTGCCAGCAGTTCTCATGTGGCTTCCCAAGAGACCCAGTACTTC CASSSHVASQETQYF . . TRBJ2-5 TRBV25-1
TGTGCCTGGAGTCCGACATCCTACGAGCAGTACTTC CAWSPTSYEQYF . . TRBJ2-7 TRBV30
TGTGCCAGCAGCCTCATGACAGATAGCTCTGGGGCCAACGTCCTGACTTTC CASSLMTDSSGANVLTF . . TRBJ2-6 TRBV14
TGTGCCAGCAGCCAAGTAGACGGGAGGGCCACCGGGGAGCTGTTTTTT CASSQVDGRATGELFF . TRBD2 TRBJ2-2 TRBV4-2
TGTGCCAGTAGTATTTCGGAAGGCTACACCTTC CASSISEGYTF once . TRBJ1-2 TRBV19
TGTGCCAGCAGCCCCGTTGGCGGGAGTGTGGCAGATACGCAGTATTTT CASSPVGGSVADTQYF . TRBD2 TRBJ2-3 TRBV7-9
TGTGCCTGGAGTGTACTTCTGGGGGATAATTCACCCCTCCACTTT CAWSVLLGDNSPLHF . . TRBJ1-6 TRBV30
TGTGCCAGTAGTCCTCTTTCCAGGGCGGGTAATGAGCAGTTCTTC CASSPLSRAGNEQFF . . TRBJ2-1 TRBV19
TGTGCCAGCAGCCACCTAGCGGGCACAGATACGCAGTATTTT CASSHLAGTDTQYF . TRBD2 TRBJ2-3 TRBV3-1/TRBV3-2
TGTGCCAGCAGCTTGCAGGGCGGTCTGAACACCGGGGAGCTGTTTTTT CASSLQGGLNTGELFF . . TRBJ2-2 TRBV7-9
TGTGCCAGCAGGGCCGAGAACACCGGGGAGCTGTTTTTT CASRAENTGELFF . . TRBJ2-2 TRBV2
TGTGCCAGCAGCCCGACAGGGGACGGGGCAGATACGCAGTATTTT CASSPTGDGADTQYF few TRBD1 TRBJ2-3 TRBV5-4
TGTGCCAGCAGTTCCAGGGAGAATAATTCACCCCTCCACTTT CASSSRENNSPLHF . . TRBJ1-6 TRBV28
TGTGCCAGCAGCTTAATGGTGCGGCGCACAGATACGCAGTATTTT CASSLMVRRTDTQYF . . TRBJ2-3 TRBV7-8
TGTGCCAGCAGCTTACAGGGGATATCCATCGAGCAGTACTTC CASSLQGISIEQYF once . TRBJ2-7 TRBV11-2
TGTGCCATCAGTAGGGACAGGTCCTACGAGCAGTACTTC CAISRDRSYEQYF . TRBD1 TRBJ2-7 TRBV10-3
TGTGCCAGCAGCCCTCGCGAGATAGCGGTGAGCACAGATACGCAGTATTTT CASSPREIAVSTDTQYF . . TRBJ2-3 TRBV5-4
TGTGCCACCAGTGATTTGTCCCACGAGCAGTACTTC CATSDLSHEQYF . . TRBJ2-7 TRBV24-1
TGCGCCAGCAGCCAGACAGGGGGCGTGCAGTACTTC CASSQTGGVQYF . TRBD1 TRBJ2-7 TRBV4-1
TGTGCCAGCAGCCCCCAAAACGGGGCGGGAGGGCCGAACGAGCAGTACTTC CASSPQNGAGGPNEQYF . TRBD2 TRBJ2-7 TRBV7-3
TGTGCCAGCAGCTTGGTTGGGGGGTCTTCCTACGAGCAGTACTTC CASSLVGGSSYEQYF once . TRBJ2-7 TRBV5-5
TGTGCCAGCAGCTCCGGGACTAGAGATGAGCAGTTCTTC CASSSGTRDEQFF . TRBD2 TRBJ2-1 TRBV11-3
TGCGCCAGCAGCCAAGCCTCGAGCAATCAGCCCCAGCATTTT CASSQASSNQPQHF . . TRBJ1-5 TRBV4-1
TGTGCCAGCAGCCCAAGGACTAGCGGGAGGGCCAATGAGCAGTTCTTC CASSPRTSGRANEQFF . TRBD2 TRBJ2-1 TRBV11-3
TGTGCCAGCAGTTTCCTTTTGGCTGAGCAGTTCTTC CASSFLLAEQFF . . TRBJ2-1 TRBV28
TGCGCCAGCAGCCCAACAGGGGCTCGGGATGAAAAACTGTTTTTT CASSPTGARDEKLFF . TRBD1 TRBJ1-4 TRBV4-1
TGTGCCAGCAGCTTAGGTACAGGGTCAAGCTCTGGAAACACCATATATTTT CASSLGTGSSSGNTIYF . . TRBJ1-3 TRBV7-9